This is a list of T cell receptor beta chains from one sample in a study of PD-1 blockade in classical Hodgkin lymphoma. Sequenced by immunoSEQ multiplex PCR; TCRdb stores in-frame clones only, minus some. The table has roughly 9,900 clones, 80% to 95% seen once. The sequencing here drew on peripheral blood mononuclear cells (PBMCs), taken at baseline. These receptors all come from a human donor with classical Hodgkin lymphoma. Both conserved end residues are part of each CDR3. D genes are given only for firm matches. Where a row states a size, it is once, few, many or the class of an expanded clone; other rows omit it.

J: TRBJ2-1; size: .; D: TRBD2; V: TRBV7-7; CDR3: CASSRRLAEGTISPSEQFF; DNA: TGTGCTAGCAGCCGTAGACTAGCGGAGGGAACGATCTCCCCCTCGGAGCAGTTCTTC
J: TRBJ1-1; size: large; D: .; V: TRBV30; CDR3: CAWSRKENTEAFF; DNA: TGTGCCTGGAGTCGGAAGGAGAACACTGAAGCTTTCTTT
J: TRBJ1-1; size: .; D: .; V: TRBV6-5; CDR3: CASSYLRGGEAFF; DNA: TGTGCCAGCAGTTACTTAAGGGGAGGTGAAGCTTTCTTT
J: TRBJ1-2; size: .; D: .; V: TRBV28; CDR3: CASSSGGYGYTF; DNA: TGTGCCAGCAGTTCCGGGGGATATGGCTACACCTTC
J: TRBJ2-7; size: .; D: TRBD1; V: TRBV5-6; CDR3: CASSLWGTLRGQHEQYF; DNA: TGTGCCAGCAGCTTGTGGGGGACATTGAGGGGGCAGCACGAGCAGTACTTC
J: TRBJ2-1; size: .; D: TRBD2; V: TRBV27; CDR3: CASSFRRGLAGGPTSSSYNEQFF; DNA: TGTGCCAGCAGTTTCCGTCGAGGACTAGCGGGAGGGCCAACCTCGAGCTCCTACAATGAGCAGTTCTTC
J: TRBJ2-5; size: .; D: .; V: TRBV11-1; CDR3: CASSSRGLETQYF; DNA: TGTGCCAGCAGCTCGAGGGGTCTCGAGACCCAGTACTTC
J: TRBJ1-1; size: .; D: .; V: TRBV27; CDR3: CASSLLRTQNTEAFF; DNA: TGTGCCAGCAGTTTGTTGCGAACCCAGAACACTGAAGCTTTCTTT
J: TRBJ2-7; size: once; D: .; V: TRBV6-4; CDR3: CASSDSGGSSYEQYF; DNA: TGTGCCAGCAGTGACTCTGGGGGGTCCTCCTACGAGCAGTACTTC
J: TRBJ2-3; size: .; D: .; V: TRBV18; CDR3: CASSPGQRSTDTQYF; DNA: TGTGCCAGCTCACCGGGGCAGAGGAGCACAGATACGCAGTATTTT
J: TRBJ2-1; size: once; D: .; V: TRBV18; CDR3: CASSPLGVSYNEQFF; DNA: TGTGCCAGCTCACCTTTGGGTGTTTCCTACAATGAGCAGTTCTTC
J: TRBJ1-1; size: .; D: .; V: TRBV5-5; CDR3: CASSFPGPNEAFF; DNA: TGTGCCAGCAGCTTCCCAGGACCAAATGAAGCTTTCTTT
J: TRBJ2-2; size: .; D: TRBD2; V: TRBV2; CDR3: CASCLLAGEMGGELFF; DNA: TGTGCCAGTTGTTTACTAGCGGGAGAGATGGGCGGGGAGCTGTTTTTT
J: TRBJ1-2; size: .; D: .; V: TRBV5-1; CDR3: CASSFAGQLTNGYTF; DNA: TGCGCCAGCAGCTTTGCCGGACAGTTAACGAATGGCTACACCTTC
J: TRBJ1-4; size: .; D: .; V: TRBV29-1; CDR3: CSVEDLGPGRPRMVF; DNA: TGCAGCGTTGAAGATTTAGGGCCGGGCAGGCCTCGGATGGTTTTT
J: TRBJ2-7; size: .; D: .; V: TRBV7-2; CDR3: CASSPAPVYEQYF; DNA: TGTGCCAGCAGTCCCGCCCCCGTCTACGAGCAGTACTTC
J: TRBJ2-2; size: .; D: TRBD1; V: TRBV19; CDR3: CASSSALPTGSGELFF; DNA: TGTGCCAGTAGTTCCGCCCTTCCGACAGGGTCCGGGGAGCTGTTTTTT
J: TRBJ2-7; size: .; D: .; V: TRBV30; CDR3: CAWSSLWDPKEYEQYF; DNA: TGTGCCTGGAGTTCCCTATGGGATCCTAAGGAATACGAGCAGTACTTC
J: TRBJ2-7; size: few; D: TRBD2; V: TRBV6-1; CDR3: CATLTLAGESHEQYF; DNA: TGTGCCACCCTAACTTTAGCGGGAGAATCGCACGAGCAGTACTTC
J: TRBJ1-4; size: .; D: .; V: TRBV18; CDR3: CASTHLAQREKLFF; DNA: TGTGCCAGCACTCACCTTGCCCAGAGGGAAAAACTGTTTTTT
J: TRBJ2-5; size: .; D: .; V: TRBV11-2; CDR3: CASSSRGREAVETQYF; DNA: TGTGCCAGCAGCTCTAGGGGGCGGGAGGCGGTGGAGACCCAGTACTTC
J: TRBJ1-5; size: .; D: .; V: TRBV6-1; CDR3: CASSVVGAGGQPQHF; DNA: TGTGCCAGCAGTGTGGTGGGCGCGGGAGGTCAGCCCCAGCATTTT
J: TRBJ2-3; size: .; D: .; V: TRBV7-9; CDR3: CASSVFSGTDTQYF; DNA: TGTGCCAGCAGCGTATTTAGCGGCACAGATACGCAGTATTTT
J: TRBJ2-7; size: once; D: TRBD2; V: TRBV14; CDR3: CASSPAPGLQGLLSYEQYF; DNA: TGTGCCAGCAGCCCGGCCCCGGGACTACAAGGCTTACTCTCCTACGAGCAGTACTTC
J: TRBJ1-2; size: .; D: .; V: TRBV18; CDR3: CASSPSESYGYTF; DNA: TGTGCCAGCTCACCCTCGGAGAGCTATGGCTACACCTTC
J: TRBJ2-5; size: .; D: TRBD1; V: TRBV7-6; CDR3: CASSSNPGQGQETQYF; DNA: TGTGCCAGCAGCTCTAATCCGGGACAGGGGCAAGAGACCCAGTACTTC
J: TRBJ2-1; size: .; D: .; V: TRBV18; CDR3: CASSPGLPPLYNEQFF; DNA: TGTGCCAGCTCACCGGGACTCCCCCCCCTATACAATGAGCAGTTCTTC
J: TRBJ2-2; size: .; D: .; V: TRBV9; CDR3: CASHISDRNTGELFF; DNA: TGTGCCAGCCATATATCGGACAGAAACACCGGGGAGCTGTTTTTT
J: TRBJ2-2; size: .; D: .; V: TRBV7-8; CDR3: CASSWDGNTGELFF; DNA: TGTGCCAGCTCCTGGGACGGTAACACCGGGGAGCTGTTTTTT
J: TRBJ2-7; size: .; D: .; V: TRBV6-5; CDR3: CASSTSWVEQYF; DNA: .
J: TRBJ2-2; size: .; D: .; V: TRBV7-9; CDR3: CASSLYSRGIAGELFF; DNA: TGTGCCAGCAGCTTATATTCTCGGGGGATCGCCGGGGAGCTGTTTTTT
J: TRBJ1-2; size: .; D: .; V: TRBV14; CDR3: CASSLYTDGYGYTF; DNA: TGTGCCAGCAGCCTCTACACGGATGGCTATGGCTACACCTTC
J: TRBJ2-7; size: .; D: TRBD1; V: TRBV6-5; CDR3: CASSYSTGAPTYEQYF; DNA: TGTGCCAGCAGTTACTCGACAGGGGCTCCCACATACGAGCAGTACTTC
J: TRBJ1-1; size: .; D: .; V: TRBV28; CDR3: CASSSSKTPLRDAFF; DNA: TGTGCCAGCAGTTCCTCTAAGACCCCCCTTCGGGATGCTTTCTTT
J: TRBJ2-1; size: .; D: .; V: TRBV28; CDR3: CASRPVDYNEQFF; DNA: TGTGCCAGCAGGCCCGTAGACTACAATGAGCAGTTCTTC
J: TRBJ1-5; size: .; D: .; V: TRBV19; CDR3: CASSIGPINQPQHF; DNA: TGTGCCAGTAGTATAGGACCGATCAATCAGCCCCAGCATTTT
J: TRBJ2-5; size: .; D: .; V: TRBV25-1; CDR3: CASSEFSGTQETQYF; DNA: TGTGCCAGCAGTGAATTTAGCGGAACCCAAGAGACCCAGTACTTC
J: TRBJ2-7; size: .; D: TRBD2; V: TRBV9; CDR3: CASSPRAGDTDEQYF; DNA: TGTGCCAGCAGCCCTCGGGCGGGGGATACGGACGAGCAGTACTTC
J: TRBJ1-1; size: .; D: .; V: TRBV18; CDR3: CASSPVNPSPEAFF; DNA: TGTGCCAGCTCACCCGTAAACCCCAGCCCTGAAGCTTTCTTT
J: TRBJ1-1; size: .; D: .; V: TRBV5-4; CDR3: CASSWRGARNTEAFF; DNA: TGTGCCAGCAGCTGGAGGGGGGCGAGGAACACTGAAGCTTTCTTT